The entry that follows covers one T cell receptor (beta chain) sequence. A read error may account for a junction end that differs from germline. CDR1 and CDR2 (germline): SSHAT, FNYEAQ (reference sequence). The CDR3 extends over 13 amino acids. Source study methods: How many nucleated cells were present was estimated from reference gene primer amplification. The table came from immunoSEQ multiplex PCR; TCRdb's copy has only in-frame clones and leaves some out. V, J and clone size were drawn from that table, and D and trimming were deduced from the DNA. The sample comprises roughly 50,000 clones, about nine tenths of which are singletons, and about 7.7% rests with the top ten. The sample belongs to a study of blood T cell repertoires in COVID-19. Background on the study: The United States, Italy and Spain provided the acute and convalescent COVID-19 samples. PBMCs, B-cell-depleted T cells, or T cells provided the cDNA or gDNA that made up the material.

The chain joins TRBV7-7 to TRBJ2-5; D is uncertain. Sequencing was performed on peripheral blood. The sequence came from a woman aged 35 to 49 with active COVID-19. CDR3 region: CASSFGQTETQYF. The CDR3 DNA sequence: TGTGCTAGCAGCTTTGGGCAGACAGAGACCCAGTACTTC.